This T cell receptor (beta chain) is from a study of blood T cell repertoires in COVID-19. Study context: There were acute and convalescent COVID-19 samples, and they came from the United States, Italy and Spain. T cells, B-cell-depleted T cells, or PBMCs provided the cDNA or gDNA that served as material.

In the original processing: From reference gene primer amplification, estimates of nucleated cell counts were derived. Using immunoSEQ multiplex PCR, the repertoire was profiled, and TCRdb retains in-frame clones only, with some absent. V and J calls plus clone size are reproduced from that table; the DNA served to infer D and trimming. The repertoire holds roughly 120,000 clones, with approximately 86% as singletons. V was cut by 4 bases and J by 5 bases, with 10 bases left in between. This CDR3 has 13 amino acids. Germline-derived CDR1 and CDR2 are KGHDR and SFDVKD. This chain joins TRBV24-1 and TRBJ2-5, with a weak D call TRBD2 (6 bases). The TCR sequence derives from a woman aged 45-60 years with active or convalescent COVID-19. The source material was peripheral blood. The CDR3 sequence is CATSDFSGETQYF. The CDR3 bases are TGTGCCACCAGTGACTTCAGCGGGGAGACCCAGTACTTC.